Below are 10 T cell receptor beta chains sequenced from a single sample in a study of T cell clones after liver transplantation. The protocol was immunoSEQ multiplex PCR, while the TCRdb copy is restricted to in-frame clones and leaves out a portion. The sample holds 9,800 or so clones, around 72% seen once. Sequences were derived from CD8+ T cells from blood, sampled at the approximately 16-month timepoint. Every receptor here comes from a human patient who received a liver transplant. Some T cells here may be from the graft donor.

V usage is TRBV4-3 and J usage is TRBJ2-3; D ambiguous. The CDR3 sequence is 16 residues long. The germline CDR1 and CDR2 sequences are LGHNA and YSLEER. Trimming removed 0 bases from V and 0 bases from J, with 10 bases in between. In DNA form, the CDR3 reads TGCGCCAGCAGCCAAGATTTACGAAGTAGCACAGATACGCAGTATTTT. Amino acid sequence: CASSQDLRSSTDTQYF.

J is TRBJ2-3 and V is TRBV29-1; tentative D call: TRBD1 (6 bases). Germline CDR1 SQVTM, CDR2 ANQGSEA. The length of the CDR3 is 13 residues. The V gene lost 6 bases and the J gene lost 2 bases, with 12 bases spanning the gap. CDR3 bases: TGCAGCGTGAGTTTGGGGGCCACAGATACGCAGTATTTT. It specifies CSVSLGATDTQYF.

The chain carries TRBV30 and TRBJ2-7; D is perhaps TRBD1 (5 bases). Between the trimmed V and J ends, which lost 0 bases and 4 bases, there was a span of 19 bases. The CDR3 contains 16 residues. Looked up from germline, CDR1 is GTSNPN and CDR2 is SVGIG (reference sequence). This chain's CDR3 is CAWSVELWGYGYEQYF. CDR3 coding DNA: TGTGCCTGGAGTGTAGAGCTCTGGGGCTACGGTTACGAGCAGTACTTC.

This chain links TRBV29-1 with TRBJ1-4; unclear D gene. Germline V gives CDR1 SQVTM, CDR2 ANQGSEA. CDR3 length: 17 amino acids. The V end lost 8 bases, the J end lost 0 bases, and 22 bases lay between the germline ends. The CDR3, as DNA: TGCAGCCCTGTTCAGGAGGGTCAGGCCCCAACTAATGAAAAACTGTTTTTT. Its translation is CSPVQEGQAPTNEKLFF.

The chain uses TRBV7-3 and TRBJ1-4; no reliable D call. Trimming cost V 3 bases and J 5 bases, with 13 bases left between them. CDR3 length: 15 residues. Germline CDR1 reads SGHTA; CDR2 reads FQGTGA. As DNA, the CDR3 is TGTGCCAGCAGCTTGGTTCCGGACGGGAATGAAAAACTGTTTTTT. Translation gives CASSLVPDGNEKLFF. Combining the CDR3 with reference TRBV7-3 and TRBJ1-4 gives the whole variable domain GAGVSQTPSNKVTEKGKYVELRCDPISGHTALYWYRQSLGQGPEFLIYFQGTGAADDSGLPNDRFFAVRPEGSVSTLKIQRTERGDSAVYLCASSLVPDGNEKLFFGSGTQLSVL.

The chain uses TRBV25-1 and TRBJ2-7, with 9 positions matching TRBD1. Germline V gene sequence: CDR1 MGHDK, CDR2 SYGVNS. The CDR3 contains 15 residues. The junction had 9 bases not matched to a gene; V was cut back by 4 bases and J by 5 bases. CDR3 amino acids: CASSVQGAKIDEQYF. The CDR3 nucleotides read TGTGCCAGCAGTGTACAGGGGGCGAAAATCGACGAGCAGTACTTC.

This clone has a single count. The genes are TRBV6-1 and TRBJ2-7; 8 bases align to TRBD1. CDR1 and CDR2 (germline): MNHNS, SASEGT. The CDR3 spans 13 residues. The trim removed 6 bases at V and 4 bases at J, leaving 5 bases unmatched. The CDR3 DNA reads as TGTGCCAGCAGACCAGACAGGGGATACGAGCAGTACGTC. The encoded protein is CASRPDRGYEQYV.

The chain joins TRBV28 to TRBJ1-3; 8 positions match TRBD1. This CDR3 region has 17 residues. The junction had 11 bases not matched to a gene; V was cut back by 1 base and J by 6 bases. Germline values: CDR1 MDHEN, CDR2 SYDVKM. The CDR3 coding sequence is TGTGCCAGCAGTTTATCCCTCGGGGCAGGGGGCGAAAACACCATATATTTT. It is translated as CASSLSLGAGGENTIYF. The variable domain in full, completed from reference TRBV28 and TRBJ1-3, reads DVKVTQSSRYLVKRTGEKVFLECVQDMDHENMFWYRQDPGLGLRLIYFSYDVKMKEKGDIPEGYSVSREKKERFSLILESASTNQTSMYLCASSLSLGAGGENTIYFGEGSWLTVV.

This clone rates as medium-sized. The rearrangement uses TRBV13 and TRBJ1-3; no firm D call. Trimming removed 3 bases at V and 2 bases at J, with 11 bases between. Germline V lookup: CDR1 PRHDT, CDR2 FYEKMQ (reference sequence). The CDR3 is 15 amino acids. CDR3 in amino acids: CASSLGRSTGNTIYF. The CDR3 DNA sequence: TGTGCCAGCAGCTTGGGCAGGTCTACTGGAAACACCATATATTTT.

This clone has more than one count but fewer than ten. The chain employs TRBV28 and TRBJ1-4; D is unresolved. This CDR3 is built from 15 residues. Germline V gene lookup returns CDR1 MDHEN and CDR2 SYDVKM. With 3 bases removed from V and 11 bases from J, the gap between germline ends came to 19 bases. The CDR3, as DNA: TGTGCCAGCAGTTTTAGCAGTCTCAATACGGGGAAACTGTTTTTT. Protein sequence: CASSFSSLNTGKLFF.